This TCR beta chain is drawn from a study of blood T cell repertoires in COVID-19. Overall study context: T cells, B-cell-depleted T cells, or PBMCs provided the cDNA or gDNA that served as material.

Clones were read by immunoSEQ multiplex PCR, and TCRdb kept only the in-frame ones, dropping some. This sample carries a few hundred thousand clones, around 91% of them seen once, and the ten largest clones take around 0.93%. The sample holds one count of this clone. The CDR3 consists of 14 residues. Germline assignment: CDR1 GTSNPN and CDR2 SVGIG (reference sequence). With 1 base removed from V and 4 bases from J, the gap between germline ends came to 11 bases. The source material was peripheral blood. The chain joins TRBV30 to TRBJ1-5, with D hard to call. The sequence was obtained from a woman between 40 and 50 years old with COVID-19, enrolled during active disease. The CDR3 sequence is CAWSALEGNQPQHF. The CDR3 DNA sequence: TGTGCCTGGAGTGCCTTAGAGGGAAATCAGCCCCAGCATTTT.